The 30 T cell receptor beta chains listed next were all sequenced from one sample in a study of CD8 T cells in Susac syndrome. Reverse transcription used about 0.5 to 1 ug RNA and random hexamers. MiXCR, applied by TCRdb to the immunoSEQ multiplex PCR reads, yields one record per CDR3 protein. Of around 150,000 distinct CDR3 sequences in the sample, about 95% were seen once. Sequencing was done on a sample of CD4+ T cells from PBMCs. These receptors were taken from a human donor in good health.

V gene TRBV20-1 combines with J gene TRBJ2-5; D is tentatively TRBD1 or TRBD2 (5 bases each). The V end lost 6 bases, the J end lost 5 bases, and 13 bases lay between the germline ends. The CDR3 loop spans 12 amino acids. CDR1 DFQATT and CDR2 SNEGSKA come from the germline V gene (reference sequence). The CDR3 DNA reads TGCAGTGCCCCCGAGGGGCGCGAGACCCAGTACTTC. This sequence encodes CSAPEGRETQYF.

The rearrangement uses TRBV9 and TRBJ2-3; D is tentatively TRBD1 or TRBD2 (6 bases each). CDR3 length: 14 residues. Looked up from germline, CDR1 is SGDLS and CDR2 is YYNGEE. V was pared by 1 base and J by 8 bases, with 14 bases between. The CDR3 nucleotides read TGTGCCAGCAGCGTACGGGGGCCCGAGACTACGCAGTATTTT. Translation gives CASSVRGPETTQYF. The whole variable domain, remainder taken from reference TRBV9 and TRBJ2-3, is DSGVTQTPKHLITATGQRVTLRCSPRSGDLSVYWYQQSLDQGLQFLIQYYNGEERAKGNILERFSAQQFPDLHSELNLSSLELGDSALYFCASSVRGPETTQYFGPGTRLTVL.

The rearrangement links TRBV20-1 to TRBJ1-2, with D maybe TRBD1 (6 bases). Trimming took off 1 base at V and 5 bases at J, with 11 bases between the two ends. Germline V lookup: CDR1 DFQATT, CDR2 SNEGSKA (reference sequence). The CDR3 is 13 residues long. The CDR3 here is CSARGQARYGYTF. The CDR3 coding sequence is TGCAGTGCTAGAGGACAGGCTCGATATGGCTACACCTTC.

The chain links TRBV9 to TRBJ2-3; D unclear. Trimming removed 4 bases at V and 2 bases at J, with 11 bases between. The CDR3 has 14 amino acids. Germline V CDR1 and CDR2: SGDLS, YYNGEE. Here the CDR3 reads CASSSRQNTDTQYF. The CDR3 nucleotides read TGTGCCAGCAGCTCTCGACAAAACACAGATACGCAGTATTTT.

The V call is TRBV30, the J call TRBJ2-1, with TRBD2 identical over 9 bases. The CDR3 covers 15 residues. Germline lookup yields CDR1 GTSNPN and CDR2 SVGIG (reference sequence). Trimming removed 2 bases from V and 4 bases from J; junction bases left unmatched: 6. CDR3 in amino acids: CAWSTAGGLYNEQFF. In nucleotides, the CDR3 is TGTGCCTGGAGTACAGCGGGGGGACTATACAATGAGCAGTTCTTC.

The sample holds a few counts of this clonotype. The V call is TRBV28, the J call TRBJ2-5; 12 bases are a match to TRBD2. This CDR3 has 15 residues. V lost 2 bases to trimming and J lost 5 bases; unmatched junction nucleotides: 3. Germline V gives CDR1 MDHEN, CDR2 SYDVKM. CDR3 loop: CASSLPSGGAETQYF. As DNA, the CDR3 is TGTGCCAGCAGTTTACCTAGCGGGGGGGCGGAGACCCAGTACTTC.

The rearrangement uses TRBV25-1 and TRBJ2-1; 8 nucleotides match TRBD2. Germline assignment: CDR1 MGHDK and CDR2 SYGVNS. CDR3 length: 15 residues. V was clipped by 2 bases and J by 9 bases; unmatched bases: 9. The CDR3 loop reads CASSERDSRGGEQFF. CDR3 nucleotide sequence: TGTGCCAGCAGTGAACGGGATTCCCGGGGGGGTGAGCAGTTCTTC.

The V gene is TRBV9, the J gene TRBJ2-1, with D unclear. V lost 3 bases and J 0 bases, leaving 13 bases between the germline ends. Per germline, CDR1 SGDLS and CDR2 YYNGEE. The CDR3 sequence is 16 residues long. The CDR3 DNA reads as TGTGCCAGCAGCGCCGGACCGCCGAGCTCCTACAATGAGCAGTTCTTC. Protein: CASSAGPPSSYNEQFF.

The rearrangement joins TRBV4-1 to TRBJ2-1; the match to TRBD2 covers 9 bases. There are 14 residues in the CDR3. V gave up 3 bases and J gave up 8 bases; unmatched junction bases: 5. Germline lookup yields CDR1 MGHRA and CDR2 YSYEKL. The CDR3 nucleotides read TGCGCCAGCAGCCAGCGGGGGGGGCACGATGAGCAGTTCTTC. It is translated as CASSQRGGHDEQFF.

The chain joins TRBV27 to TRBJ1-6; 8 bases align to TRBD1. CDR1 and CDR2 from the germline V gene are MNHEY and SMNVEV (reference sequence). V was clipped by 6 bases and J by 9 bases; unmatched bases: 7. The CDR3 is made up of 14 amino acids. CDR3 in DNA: TGTGCCAGCAGGGTCCAGGGGGCTTCTTCACCCCTCCACTTT. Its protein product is CASRVQGASSPLHF.

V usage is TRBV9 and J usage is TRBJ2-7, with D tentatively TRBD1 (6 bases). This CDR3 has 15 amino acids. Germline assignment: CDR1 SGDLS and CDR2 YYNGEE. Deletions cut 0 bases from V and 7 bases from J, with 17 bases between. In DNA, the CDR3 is TGTGCCAGCAGCGTAGCCGGACAGCCCTTCGTGGAGCAGTACTTC. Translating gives CASSVAGQPFVEQYF.

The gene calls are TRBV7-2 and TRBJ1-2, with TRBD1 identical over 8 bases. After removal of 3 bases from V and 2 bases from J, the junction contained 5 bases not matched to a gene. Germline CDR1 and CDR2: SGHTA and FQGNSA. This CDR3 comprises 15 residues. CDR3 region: CASSFSGTGNYGYTF. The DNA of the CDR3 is TGTGCCAGCAGCTTCTCCGGGACAGGCAACTATGGCTACACCTTC.

CDR3 nucleotides: TGTGCCAGCAGTCTAAGGCCAGAAGAGACCCAGTACTTC. Translation: CASSLRPEETQYF. V usage is TRBV12-3 or TRBV12-4 and J usage is TRBJ2-5, with unresolved D. V shed 5 bases and J shed 3 bases, with 10 bases lying between them. This CDR3 is built from 13 residues.

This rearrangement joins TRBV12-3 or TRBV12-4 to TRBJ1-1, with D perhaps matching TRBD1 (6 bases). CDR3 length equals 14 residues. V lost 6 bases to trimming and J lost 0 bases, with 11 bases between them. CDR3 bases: TGTGCCAGCAGGATAGGGGGGATGAACACTGAAGCTTTCTTT. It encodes CASRIGGMNTEAFF.

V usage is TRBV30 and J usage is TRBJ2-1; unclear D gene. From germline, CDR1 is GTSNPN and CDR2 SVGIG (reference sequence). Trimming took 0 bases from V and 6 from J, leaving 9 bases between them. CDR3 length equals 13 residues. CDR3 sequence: CAWSVMQTNEQFF. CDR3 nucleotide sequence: TGTGCCTGGAGTGTAATGCAGACCAATGAGCAGTTCTTC.

This CDR3 is CASSVTSGATYEQYF. The CDR3, as DNA: TGTGCCAGCAGTGTCACTAGCGGGGCAACCTACGAGCAGTACTTC. V and J are TRBV6-2 or TRBV6-3 and TRBJ2-7; 10 bases map to TRBD2. There are 15 residues in the CDR3. Trimming cost V 5 bases and J 2 bases; bases outside gene matches: 6. CDR1 is MNHEY, CDR2 SVGEGT, per germline.

Written as DNA, the CDR3 is TGTGCCAGCAGCCAAGATCTGCTAGTGGACACCGGGGAGCTGTTTTTT. This translates into CASSQDLLVDTGELFF. The chain has TRBV3-1 and TRBJ2-2; unclear D gene. Germline V gene sequence: CDR1 LGHDT, CDR2 YNNKEL (reference sequence). Trimming took off 0 bases at V and 3 bases at J, with 11 bases between the two ends. The CDR3 loop spans 16 amino acids.

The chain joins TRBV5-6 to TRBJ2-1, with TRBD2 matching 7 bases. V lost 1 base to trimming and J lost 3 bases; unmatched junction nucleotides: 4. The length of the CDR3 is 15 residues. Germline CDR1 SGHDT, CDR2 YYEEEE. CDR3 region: CASSLRLAVYNEQFF. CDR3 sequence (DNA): TGTGCCAGCAGCTTGCGTCTAGCGGTCTACAATGAGCAGTTCTTC.

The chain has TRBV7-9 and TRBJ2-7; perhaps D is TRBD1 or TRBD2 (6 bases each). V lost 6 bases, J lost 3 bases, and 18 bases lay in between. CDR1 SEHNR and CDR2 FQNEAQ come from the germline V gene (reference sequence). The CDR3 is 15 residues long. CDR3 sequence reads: CASREEGGGVYEQYF. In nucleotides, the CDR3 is TGTGCCAGCAGGGAAGAGGGGGGCGGCGTCTACGAGCAGTACTTC.

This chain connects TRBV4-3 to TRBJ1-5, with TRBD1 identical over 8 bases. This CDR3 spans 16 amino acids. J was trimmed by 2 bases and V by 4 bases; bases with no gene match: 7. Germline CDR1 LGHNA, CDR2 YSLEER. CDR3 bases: TGCGCCAGCAGCCCAGACAGGGGCGCGCGCAATCAGCCCCAGCATTTT. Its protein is CASSPDRGARNQPQHF.

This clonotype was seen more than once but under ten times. The CDR3 DNA is TGTGCCAGCAGTTACAATCCTCGGACAGGGGCCACTGAAGCTTTCTTT. Its translation is CASSYNPRTGATEAFF. This chain connects TRBV6-5 to TRBJ1-1, with 9 bases that match TRBD1. The CDR3 is made up of 16 amino acids. The germline V gene has CDR1 MNHEY and CDR2 SVGAGI. Germline trimming cut 2 bases from V and 4 bases from J; bases unmatched to any gene: 8.

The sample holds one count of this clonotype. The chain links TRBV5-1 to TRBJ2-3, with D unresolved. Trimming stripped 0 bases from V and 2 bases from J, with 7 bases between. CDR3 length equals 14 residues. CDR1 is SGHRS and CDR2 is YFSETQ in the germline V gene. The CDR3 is CASSLVRLTDTQYF. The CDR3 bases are TGCGCCAGCAGCTTGGTCCGCCTCACAGATACGCAGTATTTT.

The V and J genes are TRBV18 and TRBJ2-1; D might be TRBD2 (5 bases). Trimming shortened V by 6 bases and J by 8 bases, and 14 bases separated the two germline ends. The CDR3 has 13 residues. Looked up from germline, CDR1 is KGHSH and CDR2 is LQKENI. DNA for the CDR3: TGTGCCAGCTCCCCTGCGCTGGAGGATGAGCAGTTCTTC. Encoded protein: CASSPALEDEQFF.

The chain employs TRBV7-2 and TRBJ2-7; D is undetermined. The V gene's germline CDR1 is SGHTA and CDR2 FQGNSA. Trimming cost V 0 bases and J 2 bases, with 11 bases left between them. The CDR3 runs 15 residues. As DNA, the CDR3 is TGTGCCAGCAGCTTAGCCATCCGCACGCCCTACGAGCAGTACTTC. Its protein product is CASSLAIRTPYEQYF.

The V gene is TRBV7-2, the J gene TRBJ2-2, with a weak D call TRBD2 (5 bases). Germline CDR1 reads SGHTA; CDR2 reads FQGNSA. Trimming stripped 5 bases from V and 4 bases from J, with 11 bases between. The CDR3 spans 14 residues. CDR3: CASSNGLRTGELFF. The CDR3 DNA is TGTGCCAGCAGCAACGGACTCCGCACCGGGGAGCTGTTTTTT.

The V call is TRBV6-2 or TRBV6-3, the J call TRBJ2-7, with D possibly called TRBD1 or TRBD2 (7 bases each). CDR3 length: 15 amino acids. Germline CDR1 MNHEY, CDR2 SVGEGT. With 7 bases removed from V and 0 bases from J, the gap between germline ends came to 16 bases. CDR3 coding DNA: TGTGCCAGCACGAGGGGAGGGACAGCCTCCTACGAGCAGTACTTC. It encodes CASTRGGTASYEQYF.

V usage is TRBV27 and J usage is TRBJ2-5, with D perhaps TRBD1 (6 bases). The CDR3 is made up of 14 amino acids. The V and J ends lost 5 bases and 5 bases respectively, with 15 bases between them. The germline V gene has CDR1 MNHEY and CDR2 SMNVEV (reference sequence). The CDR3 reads CASSPTRGKETQYF. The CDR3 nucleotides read TGTGCCAGCAGTCCAACCAGGGGAAAGGAGACCCAGTACTTC.

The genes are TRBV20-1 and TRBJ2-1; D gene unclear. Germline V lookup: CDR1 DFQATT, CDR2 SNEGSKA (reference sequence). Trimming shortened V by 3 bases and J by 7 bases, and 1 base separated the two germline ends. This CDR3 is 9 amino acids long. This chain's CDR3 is CSASNEQFF. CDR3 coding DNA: TGCAGTGCTAGTAATGAGCAGTTCTTC.

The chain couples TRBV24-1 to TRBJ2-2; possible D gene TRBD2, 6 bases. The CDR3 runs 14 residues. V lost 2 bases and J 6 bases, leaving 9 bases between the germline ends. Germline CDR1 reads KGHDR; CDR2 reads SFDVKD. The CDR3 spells CATSDWRDSGELFF. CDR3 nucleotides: TGTGCCACCAGTGATTGGAGGGACTCCGGGGAGCTGTTTTTT.

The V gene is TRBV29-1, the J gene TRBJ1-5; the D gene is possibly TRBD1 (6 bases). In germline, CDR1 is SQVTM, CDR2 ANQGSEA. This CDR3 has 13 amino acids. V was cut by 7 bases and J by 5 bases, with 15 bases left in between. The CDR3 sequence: CSASRGIDQPQHF. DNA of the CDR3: TGCAGCGCCTCGAGGGGGATTGATCAGCCCCAGCATTTT.